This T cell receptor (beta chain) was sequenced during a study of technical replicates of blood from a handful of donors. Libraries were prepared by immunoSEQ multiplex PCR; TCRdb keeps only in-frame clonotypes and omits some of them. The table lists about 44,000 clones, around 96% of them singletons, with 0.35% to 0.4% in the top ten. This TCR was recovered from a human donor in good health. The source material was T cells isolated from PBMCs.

The CDR3 DNA is TGTGCCAGCAGTCCGGACAGGTTTGGCTACGAGCAGTACTTC. Its translation: CASSPDRFGYEQYF. The chain joins TRBV27 to TRBJ2-7, with 7 bases that match TRBD1. The junction had 7 bases not matched to a gene; V was cut back by 5 bases and J by 3 bases. The germline V gene encodes CDR1 MNHEY and CDR2 SMNVEV (reference sequence). CDR3 length equals 14 residues.